Described below is a single TCR beta chain sequence and its context. Its cognate antigen is unknown. V dropped 4 bases and J dropped 6; count of bases not matched to a gene: 10. The length of the CDR3 is 16 residues. CDR1 and CDR2 from the germline V gene are SGHRS and YFSETQ. Amplification used 60 Vbeta primers and 13 Jbeta primers. As handled by the study authors: Around 9.9 million shared chains were among the 65 million to 85 million unique TCR beta chains that a later analysis counted. Generated by immunoSEQ multiplex PCR, the TCRdb table keeps only in-frame clones and is missing some. The V and J calls and clone size come from that table; D and trimming were worked out from the DNA. Of about 230,000 clones listed, just under 85% are singletons. The sample is drawn from a study of cytomegalovirus exposure and HLA in healthy donors. Study-wide results and limits: Association of a missense DCLRE1C variant with TCR beta V- and J-gene trimming was reported in a later analysis. Among immune exposure information, only CMV serostatus was available.

The chain links TRBV5-1 to TRBJ2-2; 9 bases fit TRBD2. Sequenced: PBMCs. This TCR was sampled from a woman aged 40-49 years in good health and CMV-seronegative. The CDR3 coding sequence is TGCGCCAGCAGCACCCGGACTAGCGTCGGGTCCGGGGAGCTGTTTTTT. This sequence encodes CASSTRTSVGSGELFF.